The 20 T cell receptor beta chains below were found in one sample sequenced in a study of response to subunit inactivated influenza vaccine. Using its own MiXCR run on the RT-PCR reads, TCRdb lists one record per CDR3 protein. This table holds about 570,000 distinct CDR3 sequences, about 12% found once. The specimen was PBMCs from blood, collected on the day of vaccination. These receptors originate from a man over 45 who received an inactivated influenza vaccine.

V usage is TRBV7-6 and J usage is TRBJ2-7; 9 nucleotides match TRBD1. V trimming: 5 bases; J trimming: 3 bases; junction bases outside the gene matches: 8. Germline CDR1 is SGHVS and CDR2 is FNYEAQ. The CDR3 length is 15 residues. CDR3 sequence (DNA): TGTGCCAGCAGCCACAGGGGGACAGGGAGCTACGAGCAGTACTTC. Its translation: CASSHRGTGSYEQYF.

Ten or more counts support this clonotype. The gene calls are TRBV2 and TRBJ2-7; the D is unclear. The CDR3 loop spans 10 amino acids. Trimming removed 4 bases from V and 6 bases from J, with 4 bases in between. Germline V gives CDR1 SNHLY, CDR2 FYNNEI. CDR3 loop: CASSVFEQYF. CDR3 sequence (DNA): TGTGCCAGCAGTGTTTTCGAGCAGTACTTC.

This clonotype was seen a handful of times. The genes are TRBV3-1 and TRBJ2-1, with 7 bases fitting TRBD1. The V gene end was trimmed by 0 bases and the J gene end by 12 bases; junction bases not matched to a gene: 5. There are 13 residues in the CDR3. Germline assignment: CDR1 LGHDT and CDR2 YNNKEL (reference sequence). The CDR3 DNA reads TGTGCCAGCAGCCAAGATGGGGACAGCCCGCAGTTCTTC. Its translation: CASSQDGDSPQFF.

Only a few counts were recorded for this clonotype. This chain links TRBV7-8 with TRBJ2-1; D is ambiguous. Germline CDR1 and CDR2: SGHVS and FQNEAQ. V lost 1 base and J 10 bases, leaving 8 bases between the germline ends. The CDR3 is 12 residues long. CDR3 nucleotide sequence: TGTGCCAGCAGCTTAGACGGGTACGAGCAGTTCTTC. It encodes CASSLDGYEQFF.

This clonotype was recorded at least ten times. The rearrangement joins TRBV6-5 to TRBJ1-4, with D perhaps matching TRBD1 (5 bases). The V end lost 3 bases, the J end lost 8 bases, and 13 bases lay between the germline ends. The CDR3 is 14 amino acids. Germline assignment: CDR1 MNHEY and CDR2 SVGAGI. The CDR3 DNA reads TGTGCCAGCAGTTATGGTCAGGGAAGGGAAAAACTGTTTTTT. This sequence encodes CASSYGQGREKLFF.

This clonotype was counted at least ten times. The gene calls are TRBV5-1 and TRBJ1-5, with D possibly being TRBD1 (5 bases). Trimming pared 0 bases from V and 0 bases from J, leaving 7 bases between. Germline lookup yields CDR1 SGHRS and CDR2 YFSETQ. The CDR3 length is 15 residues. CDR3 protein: CASSLGGDSNQPQHF. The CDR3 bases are TGCGCCAGCAGCTTGGGAGGGGATAGCAATCAGCCCCAGCATTTT.

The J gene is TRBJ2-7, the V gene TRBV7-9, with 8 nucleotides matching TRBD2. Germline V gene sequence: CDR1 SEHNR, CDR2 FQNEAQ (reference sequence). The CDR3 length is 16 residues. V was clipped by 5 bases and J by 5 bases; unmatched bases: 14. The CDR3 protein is CASSQTRWTSLDEQYF. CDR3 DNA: TGTGCCAGCAGCCAGACCCGATGGACTAGCTTAGACGAGCAGTACTTC.

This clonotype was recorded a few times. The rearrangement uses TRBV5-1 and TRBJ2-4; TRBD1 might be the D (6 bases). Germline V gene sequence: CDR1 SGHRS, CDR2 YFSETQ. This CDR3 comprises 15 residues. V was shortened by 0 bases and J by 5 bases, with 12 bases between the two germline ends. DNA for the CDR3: TGCGCCAGCAGCTTGGCCGGGACAACCCAAAACATTCAGTACTTC. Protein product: CASSLAGTTQNIQYF. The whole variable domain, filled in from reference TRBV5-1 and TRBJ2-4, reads KAGVTQTPRYLIKTRGQQVTLSCSPISGHRSVSWYQQTPGQGLQFLFEYFSETQRNKGNFPGRFSGRQFSNSRSEMNVSTLELGDSALYLCASSLAGTTQNIQYFGAGTRLSVL.

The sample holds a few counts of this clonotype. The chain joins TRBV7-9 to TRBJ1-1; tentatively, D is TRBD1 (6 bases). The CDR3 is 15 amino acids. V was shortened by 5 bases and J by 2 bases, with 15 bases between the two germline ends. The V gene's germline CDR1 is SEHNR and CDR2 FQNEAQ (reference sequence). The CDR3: CASSPDRISNTEAFF. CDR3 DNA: TGTGCCAGCAGCCCTGACAGGATCTCTAACACTGAAGCTTTCTTT.

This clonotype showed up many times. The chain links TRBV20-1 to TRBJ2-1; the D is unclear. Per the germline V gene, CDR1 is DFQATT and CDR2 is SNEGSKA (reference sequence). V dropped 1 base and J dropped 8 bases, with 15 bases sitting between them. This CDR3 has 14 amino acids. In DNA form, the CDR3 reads TGCAGTGCTAGAGGGGCTAGTTATTATCATGAGCAGTTCTTC. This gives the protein CSARGASYYHEQFF.

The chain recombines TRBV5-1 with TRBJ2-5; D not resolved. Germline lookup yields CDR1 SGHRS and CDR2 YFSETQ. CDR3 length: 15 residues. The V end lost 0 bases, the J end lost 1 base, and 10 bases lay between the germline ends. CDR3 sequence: CASSLEGRLQETQYF. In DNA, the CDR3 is TGCGCCAGCAGCTTGGAGGGCAGGCTCCAAGAGACCCAGTACTTC.

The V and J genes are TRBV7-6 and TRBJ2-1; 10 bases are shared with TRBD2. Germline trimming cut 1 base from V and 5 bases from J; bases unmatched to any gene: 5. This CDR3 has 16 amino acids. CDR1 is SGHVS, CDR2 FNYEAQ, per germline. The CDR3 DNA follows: TGTGCCAGCAGCTTAGAGTCCGGGACTAGCGACAATGAGCAGTTCTTC. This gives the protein CASSLESGTSDNEQFF.

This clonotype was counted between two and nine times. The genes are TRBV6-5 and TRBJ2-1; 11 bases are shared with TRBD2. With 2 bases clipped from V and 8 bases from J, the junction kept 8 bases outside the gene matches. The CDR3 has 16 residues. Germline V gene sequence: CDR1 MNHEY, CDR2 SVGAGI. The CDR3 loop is CASSYLAGGPGDEQFF. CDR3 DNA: TGTGCCAGCAGTTACCTAGCGGGAGGCCCTGGGGATGAGCAGTTCTTC.

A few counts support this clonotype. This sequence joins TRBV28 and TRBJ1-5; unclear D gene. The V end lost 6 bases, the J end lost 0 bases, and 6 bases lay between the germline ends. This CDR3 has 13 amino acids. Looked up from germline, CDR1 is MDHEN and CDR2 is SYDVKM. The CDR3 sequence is CASRSNSNQPQHF. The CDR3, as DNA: TGTGCCAGCAGGTCAAATAGCAATCAGCCCCAGCATTTT.

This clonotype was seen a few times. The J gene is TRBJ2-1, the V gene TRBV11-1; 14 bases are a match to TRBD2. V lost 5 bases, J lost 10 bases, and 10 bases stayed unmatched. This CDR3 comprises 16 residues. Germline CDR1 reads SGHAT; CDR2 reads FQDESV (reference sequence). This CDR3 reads CASSQVGTSGSGEQFF. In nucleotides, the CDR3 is TGTGCCAGCAGCCAAGTGGGGACTAGCGGGAGTGGCGAGCAGTTCTTC.

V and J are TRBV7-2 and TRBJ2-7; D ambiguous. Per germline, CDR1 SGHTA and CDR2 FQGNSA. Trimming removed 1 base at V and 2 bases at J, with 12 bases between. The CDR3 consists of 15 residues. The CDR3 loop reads CASSLDYRRAYEQYF. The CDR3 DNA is TGTGCCAGCAGCTTAGATTATAGGAGAGCCTACGAGCAGTACTTC.

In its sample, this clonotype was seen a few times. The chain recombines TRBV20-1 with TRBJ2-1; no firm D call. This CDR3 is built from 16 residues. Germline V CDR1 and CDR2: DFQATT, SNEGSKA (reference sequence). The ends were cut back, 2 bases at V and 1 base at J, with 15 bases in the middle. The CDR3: CSARPRTRRSYNEQFF. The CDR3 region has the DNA TGCAGTGCTAGACCAAGGACCCGTAGATCCTACAATGAGCAGTTCTTC.

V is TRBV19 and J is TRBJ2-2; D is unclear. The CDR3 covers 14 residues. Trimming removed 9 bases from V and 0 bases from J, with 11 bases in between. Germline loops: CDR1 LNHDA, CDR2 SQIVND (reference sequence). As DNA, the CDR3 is TGTGCCAGCAACGGGCGATCGAACACCGGGGAGCTGTTTTTT. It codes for CASNGRSNTGELFF.

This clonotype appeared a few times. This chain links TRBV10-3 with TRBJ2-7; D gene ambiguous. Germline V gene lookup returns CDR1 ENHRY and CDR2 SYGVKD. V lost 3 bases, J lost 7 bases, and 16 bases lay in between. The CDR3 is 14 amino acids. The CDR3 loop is CAISESGQPREQYF. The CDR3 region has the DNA TGTGCCATCAGTGAATCCGGCCAGCCCAGGGAGCAGTACTTC.

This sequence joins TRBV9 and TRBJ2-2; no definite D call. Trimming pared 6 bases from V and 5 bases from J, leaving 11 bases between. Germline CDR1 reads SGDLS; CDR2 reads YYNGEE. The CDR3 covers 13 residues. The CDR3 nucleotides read TGTGCCAGCAAAAAATTGGGGACCGGGGAGCTGTTTTTT. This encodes CASKKLGTGELFF.